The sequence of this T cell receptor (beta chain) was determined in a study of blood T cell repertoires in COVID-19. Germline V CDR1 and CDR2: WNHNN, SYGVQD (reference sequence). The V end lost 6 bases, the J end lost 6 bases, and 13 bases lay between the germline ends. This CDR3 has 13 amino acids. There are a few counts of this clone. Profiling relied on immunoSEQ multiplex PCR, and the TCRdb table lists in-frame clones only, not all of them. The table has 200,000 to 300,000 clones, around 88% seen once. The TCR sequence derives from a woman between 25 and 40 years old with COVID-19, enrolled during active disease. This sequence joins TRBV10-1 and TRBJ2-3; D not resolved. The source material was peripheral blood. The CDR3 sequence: CASSTQRRDTQYF. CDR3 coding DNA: TGCGCCAGCAGCACCCAGAGGCGGGATACGCAGTATTTT.